This TCR beta chain was found in a study of regulatory T cells in long-lasting Graves disease. Through Arm-PCR of CDR3 regions and iRepertoire HTBI primers, TCR beta libraries were built. Each CDR3 protein gets one entry after TCRdb re-called the multiplex PCR reads with MiXCR. Of 550,000 to 600,000 distinct CDR3 sequences in the sample, around 16% were seen once. General study findings and limits: Not thyroid tissue but only peripheral blood was studied.

The table lists this clonotype with a few counts. Its antigen is unknown. Germline values: CDR1 KGHSH, CDR2 LQKENI. Between the trimmed V and J ends, which lost 0 bases and 2 bases, there was a span of 8 bases. The CDR3 has 14 amino acids. Time point in this sample: newly diagnosed GD, antithyroid drugs for less than 3 months. There was RNA extracted from PBMCs, and the TCR library was made from it. This sample was shared with a second study, whose subject was T cells in Graves' hyperthyroidism and ophthalmopathy. That source notes: First-round RT-PCR of the TCR CDR3 relied on the HTBI primer set. Most expanded thyroid clonotypes above 0.001 also appeared in blood. With a median lead of 6.5 months before onset, the model predicted ophthalmopathy.

The TCR comes from a man aged 18 to 30 with Graves disease. The chain couples TRBV18 to TRBJ2-7; TRBD2 is a possible D gene (5 bases). The starting material was peripheral blood mononuclear cells (PBMCs), obtained at new diagnosis, from a patient treated with antithyroid drugs. CDR3 nucleotide sequence: TGTGCCAGCTCACCACCCGGGGAAGCCTACGAGCAGTACTTC. Translated, it gives CASSPPGEAYEQYF. Drawing the rest from reference TRBV18 and TRBJ2-7, the complete variable domain is NAGVMQNPRHLVRRRGQEARLRCSPMKGHSHVYWYRQLPEEGLKFMVYLQKENIIDESGMPKERFSAEFPKEGPSILRIQQVVRGDSAAYFCASSPPGEAYEQYFGPGTRLTVT.